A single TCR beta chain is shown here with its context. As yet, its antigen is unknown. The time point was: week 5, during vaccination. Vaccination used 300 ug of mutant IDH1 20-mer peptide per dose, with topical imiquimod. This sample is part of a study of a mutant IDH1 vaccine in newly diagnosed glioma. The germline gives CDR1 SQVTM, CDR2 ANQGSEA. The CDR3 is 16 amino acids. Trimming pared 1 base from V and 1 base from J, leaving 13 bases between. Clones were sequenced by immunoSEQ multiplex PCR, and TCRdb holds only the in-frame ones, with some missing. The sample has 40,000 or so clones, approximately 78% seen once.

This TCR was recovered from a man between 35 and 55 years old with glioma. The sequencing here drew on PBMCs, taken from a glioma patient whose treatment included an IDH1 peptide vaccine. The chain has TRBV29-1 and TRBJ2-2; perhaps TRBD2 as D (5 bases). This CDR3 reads CSVEALSGRNTGELFF. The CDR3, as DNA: TGCAGCGTTGAAGCTTTGAGCGGAAGGAACACCGGGGAGCTGTTTTTT.